The 6 T cell receptor beta chains presented below share a single source sample, sequenced in a study of blood T cell repertoires in COVID-19. Repertoires were generated with immunoSEQ multiplex PCR, while TCRdb's copy carries only in-frame clones and drops some. The sample contains 60,000 to 70,000 clones, about 74% of which appear only once. Sequences were obtained from peripheral blood. These receptors originate from a woman aged 80 or over with acute or convalescent COVID-19.

The rearrangement uses TRBV13 and TRBJ2-4, with D possibly matching TRBD1 (6 bases). Germline V lookup: CDR1 PRHDT, CDR2 FYEKMQ (reference sequence). CDR3 length: 13 amino acids. V shed 5 bases and J shed 2 bases, with 7 bases lying between them. The CDR3 region is CASSQGPKNIQYF. The CDR3 DNA follows: TGTGCCAGCAGCCAGGGGCCCAAAAACATTCAGTACTTC. Full variable domain (outside the CDR3, taken from reference TRBV13 and TRBJ2-4): AAGVIQSPRHLIKEKRETATLKCYPIPRHDTVYWYQQGPGQDPQFLISFYEKMQSDKGSIPDRFSAQQFSDYHSELNMSSLELGDSALYFCASSQGPKNIQYFGAGTRLSVL.

The V call is TRBV5-1, the J call TRBJ2-1; D unresolved. Per the germline V gene, CDR1 is SGHRS and CDR2 is YFSETQ. The CDR3 has 16 residues. V lost 4 bases, J lost 0 bases, and 14 bases lay in between. The chain's CDR3 is CASSNRERSSYNEQFF. In nucleotides, the CDR3 is TGCGCCAGCAGCAACCGAGAAAGGAGCTCCTACAATGAGCAGTTCTTC.

This rearrangement joins TRBV2 to TRBJ1-1; D unresolved. The CDR3 totals 14 residues. CDR1 and CDR2 (germline): SNHLY, FYNNEI. The V end was cut by 6 bases, the J end by 1 base, with 12 bases between. CDR3 nucleotides: TGTGCCAGCAGGGTAGGACTTCAGAACACTGAAGCTTTCTTT. Protein: CASRVGLQNTEAFF.

The rearrangement uses TRBV7-8 and TRBJ1-1; TRBD1 is a possible D gene (5 bases). In germline, CDR1 is SGHVS, CDR2 FQNEAQ. Trimming took 1 base from V and 11 from J, leaving 11 bases between them. This CDR3 has 12 amino acids. The CDR3 coding sequence is TGTGCCAGCAGCTTAGGGACCGGGGGGGCTTTCTTT. Amino acids: CASSLGTGGAFF.

This clone has at least ten counts. The chain carries TRBV5-6 and TRBJ1-3; the D is unclear. This CDR3 spans 16 amino acids. V was clipped by 3 bases and J by 0 bases, with 13 bases between them. From germline, CDR1 is SGHDT and CDR2 YYEEEE. The CDR3 loop is CASSSWEGVSGNTIYF. DNA of the CDR3: TGTGCCAGCAGCTCTTGGGAGGGCGTCTCTGGAAACACCATATATTTT.

CDR3 nucleotide sequence: TGTGCCAGCAGTTTCACAGGACAGGGGAACACTGAAGCTTTCTTT. Translating gives CASSFTGQGNTEAFF. The chain recombines TRBV28 with TRBJ1-1; 8 bases line up with TRBD1. The CDR3 covers 15 residues. The junction had 4 bases not matched to a gene; V was cut back by 3 bases and J by 1 base. Germline CDR1 is MDHEN and CDR2 is SYDVKM.